These 15 T cell receptor beta chains share one sample of origin, sequenced in a study of blood T cell repertoires in COVID-19. TCRdb keeps only in-frame clones here, not all; method: immunoSEQ multiplex PCR. Here the sample spans about 260,000 clones, roughly 86% being singletons. The specimen was peripheral blood. The receptor source for this set is a woman aged 45-65 years with acute or convalescent COVID-19.

This clone was observed a few times. Different DNA sequences within this sample yield the same CDR3. The V and J genes are TRBV3-1 (or the pseudogene TRBV3-2) and TRBJ2-1, with 7 bases identical to TRBD2. The CDR3 sequence is 16 residues long. V lost 1 base and J lost 7; bases outside the gene matches: 10. Germline loops: CDR1 LGHDT, CDR2 YNNKEL (reference sequence). The DNA for the CDR3 is TGTGCCAGCAGCCAAGGTCTTGCGGGAGAGGGGAATGAGCAGTTCTTC. Translating it yields CASSQGLAGEGNEQFF.

The chain carries TRBV5-1 and TRBJ2-4, with 7 bases lining up with TRBD1. The CDR3 is 15 amino acids. Trimming removed 4 bases from V and 3 bases from J; junction bases left unmatched: 7. Germline V gives CDR1 SGHRS, CDR2 YFSETQ. The CDR3 sequence is CASSTSTGNKNIQYF. The CDR3 nucleotides read TGCGCCAGCAGCACCTCGACAGGGAACAAAAACATTCAGTACTTC.

The rearrangement joins TRBV29-1 to TRBJ2-5; no firm D call. The V gene lost 4 bases and the J gene lost 7 bases, with 16 bases spanning the gap. The CDR3 has 13 amino acids. The V gene's germline CDR1 is SQVTM and CDR2 ANQGSEA. CDR3 DNA: TGCAGCGTTGGTCAAAATCTTAGAGGGACCCAGTACTTC. Translating it yields CSVGQNLRGTQYF.

V is TRBV5-5 and J is TRBJ2-7; D perhaps matches TRBD2 (5 bases). CDR1 is SGHKS, CDR2 YYEKEE, per germline (reference sequence). This CDR3 is built from 17 residues. The germline V and J ends were trimmed by 0 bases and 7 bases, with 23 bases remaining between them. CDR3 in DNA: TGTGCCAGCAGCTTGGTATTGGAGGCACTTATCCCTCGGGAGCAGTACTTC. As protein: CASSLVLEALIPREQYF.

This clone was recorded once. The V and J genes are TRBV2 and TRBJ2-7, with D possibly matching TRBD1 (6 bases). This CDR3 region has 14 residues. V was cut by 3 bases and J by 6 bases, with 15 bases left in between. Germline values: CDR1 SNHLY, CDR2 FYNNEI. The CDR3 loop reads CASSDRTARREQYF. Written as DNA, the CDR3 is TGTGCCAGCAGTGATCGGACAGCGCGGCGCGAGCAGTACTTC.

This clone showed up just once. This chain joins TRBV24-1 and TRBJ2-7; TRBD2 matches at 13 bases. Germline values: CDR1 KGHDR, CDR2 SFDVKD. The CDR3 sequence is 16 residues long. Unmatched junction bases numbered 5, after V lost 7 bases and J lost 0 bases. The DNA for the CDR3 is TGTGCCACCAGCCCCGGACTAGCGGGGGCCTCCTACGAGCAGTACTTC. Encoded protein: CATSPGLAGASYEQYF.

The chain employs TRBV28 and TRBJ1-2; 7 nucleotides line up with TRBD1. Trimming removed 2 bases from V and 8 bases from J; junction bases left unmatched: 5. Germline values: CDR1 MDHEN, CDR2 SYDVKM. The CDR3 runs 13 residues. CDR3 amino acids: CASSLGDSGGYTF. The CDR3 bases are TGTGCCAGCAGTTTAGGGGACAGCGGCGGCTACACCTTC.

Here the CDR3 reads CASSLTVVAGDGTDTQYF. In DNA, the CDR3 is TGTGCCAGCAGCTTAACCGTCGTAGCGGGAGACGGGACAGATACGCAGTATTTT. The chain links TRBV7-3 to TRBJ2-3; 9 positions agree with TRBD2. V lost 0 bases, J lost 3 bases, and 10 bases stayed unmatched. The CDR3 runs to 18 residues. The germline gives CDR1 SGHTA, CDR2 FQGTGA.

This clone was seen only a few times. The V gene is TRBV6-5, the J gene TRBJ2-7, with 7 bases identical to TRBD1. Germline CDR1 reads MNHEY; CDR2 reads SVGAGI. With 7 bases clipped from V and 5 bases from J, the junction kept 11 bases outside the gene matches. There are 14 residues in the CDR3. In DNA, the CDR3 is TGTGCCAGCACCCGATCAGGGGGTACCCACGAGCAGTACTTC. Translated, it gives CASTRSGGTHEQYF.

The chain uses TRBV7-2 and TRBJ1-6, with D possibly being TRBD1 (6 bases). The length of the CDR3 is 14 residues. Trimming took 5 bases from V and 7 from J, leaving 12 bases between them. The germline CDR1 and CDR2 sequences are SGHTA and FQGNSA. Written as DNA, the CDR3 is TGTGCCAGCAGCGGAGGGGGGGGAAATTCACCCCTCCACTTT. It codes for CASSGGGGNSPLHF.

This clone has more than one count but fewer than ten. The rearrangement joins TRBV5-1 to TRBJ2-5; 8 bases align to TRBD1. CDR1 and CDR2 (germline): SGHRS, YFSETQ. The V segment lost 7 bases and the J segment 1 base; nucleotides outside the gene matches: 9. This CDR3 region has 15 residues. CDR3 sequence reads: CASGTNTGGQETQYF. The CDR3, as DNA: TGCGCCAGCGGCACGAATACAGGGGGCCAAGAGACCCAGTACTTC.

CDR3 DNA sequence: TGCAGTGCTAGGGACAGAAAACAGTACTTC. Its translation: CSARDRKQYF. The V call is TRBV20-1, the J call TRBJ2-7, with D perhaps TRBD1 (6 bases). Trimming cost V 3 bases and J 10 bases, with 10 bases left between them. Germline CDR1 is DFQATT and CDR2 is SNEGSKA (reference sequence). The CDR3 runs 10 residues.

This chain uses TRBV2 with TRBJ1-3; 10 nucleotides align to TRBD1. Looked up from germline, CDR1 is SNHLY and CDR2 is FYNNEI. This CDR3 spans 13 amino acids. The junction had 4 bases not matched to a gene; V was cut back by 6 bases and J by 8 bases. CDR3 coding DNA: TGTGCCAGCAGCAGGACAGGGGGGGACACCATATATTTT. It codes for CASSRTGGDTIYF.

The chain joins TRBV27 to TRBJ1-4; 7 bases align to TRBD1. CDR1 MNHEY and CDR2 SMNVEV come from the germline V gene (reference sequence). Germline trimming cut 5 bases from V and 7 bases from J; bases unmatched to any gene: 10. The CDR3 length is 15 residues. The CDR3 spells CASSMSPQGLEKLFF. The CDR3 nucleotides read TGTGCCAGCAGTATGAGCCCACAGGGGCTTGAAAAACTGTTTTTT.

A few counts support this clone. The chain couples TRBV29-1 to TRBJ2-7; 8 bases match TRBD1. V shed 4 bases, J shed 5 bases, and the junction held 7 bases outside the gene matches. The CDR3 is made up of 13 amino acids. Germline CDR1 SQVTM, CDR2 ANQGSEA. The CDR3 sequence is CSVVSGGNDEQYF. CDR3 nucleotide sequence: TGCAGCGTTGTTTCAGGGGGCAACGACGAGCAGTACTTC.